A selection of T cell receptor beta chains follows, all from one sample in a study of regulatory T cells in long-lasting Graves disease. TCRdb passed the multiplex PCR reads through MiXCR, listing each CDR3 protein once. Among a few hundred thousand distinct CDR3 sequences listed, less than 30% were seen once. Sample: peripheral blood mononuclear cells (PBMCs), taken when the disease was refractory, from a patient treated with antithyroid drugs. These receptors came from a woman aged 40 to 49 with Graves disease. Both conserved end residues are part of each CDR3. Fields, in order: CDR3 protein, CDR3 DNA, V gene, D gene, clone size, J gene. The D gene is left open where the match is weak. A row's size may be missing; if present it is once, few, many or a size class.

cdr3_aa: CASSTTGDVDIQYF
cdr3_nt: TGTGCCAGCAGTACCACAGGGGACGTGGACATTCAGTACTTC
v_call: TRBV28
d_call: TRBD1
clone_size: many
j_call: TRBJ2-4

cdr3_aa: CSANQGVIEETQYF
cdr3_nt: TGCAGTGCTAATCAGGGAGTGATTGAGGAGACCCAGTACTTC
v_call: TRBV20-1
d_call: NA
clone_size: many
j_call: TRBJ2-5

cdr3_aa: CASSESTGPNTEAFF
cdr3_nt: TGCGCCAGCAGTGAGTCTACAGGACCGAACACTGAAGCTTTCTTT
v_call: TRBV10-1
d_call: NA
clone_size: few
j_call: TRBJ1-1

cdr3_aa: CSAKGVGRGELFF
cdr3_nt: TGCAGCGCTAAGGGGGTAGGGAGAGGGGAGCTGTTTTTT
v_call: TRBV29-1
d_call: NA
clone_size: NA
j_call: TRBJ2-2

cdr3_aa: CSVIIGQGQAGEQYF
cdr3_nt: TGCAGCGTTATTATTGGACAGGGCCAAGCCGGCGAGCAGTACTTC
v_call: TRBV29-1
d_call: TRBD1
clone_size: NA
j_call: TRBJ2-7

cdr3_aa: CASSGGTGSIGELFF
cdr3_nt: TGTGCCAGCAGTGGCGGGACAGGGTCAATCGGGGAGCTGTTTTTT
v_call: TRBV6-4
d_call: TRBD1
clone_size: many
j_call: TRBJ2-2

cdr3_aa: CASRSVGRNTEAFF
cdr3_nt: TGTGCCAGCAGATCTGTGGGTAGGAACACTGAAGCTTTCTTT
v_call: TRBV13
d_call: NA
clone_size: few
j_call: TRBJ1-1

cdr3_aa: CASSSRDRAVGYTF
cdr3_nt: TGTGCCAGCAGTTCCCGGGACAGGGCCGTCGGCTACACCTTC
v_call: TRBV28
d_call: TRBD1
clone_size: NA
j_call: TRBJ1-2

cdr3_aa: CATSPIEGELFF
cdr3_nt: TGTGCCACCTCACCCATAGAGGGGGAGCTGTTTTTT
v_call: TRBV15
d_call: NA
clone_size: many
j_call: TRBJ2-2

cdr3_aa: CASSLRGGNEKLFF
cdr3_nt: TGTGCCAGCAGTTTACGGGGAGGGAATGAAAAACTGTTTTTT
v_call: TRBV27
d_call: NA
clone_size: many
j_call: TRBJ1-4

cdr3_aa: CASSHPGTGSHEQYF
cdr3_nt: TGTGCCAGCAGCCATCCCGGGACAGGGAGTCACGAGCAGTACTTC
v_call: TRBV7-9
d_call: TRBD1
clone_size: many
j_call: TRBJ2-7

cdr3_aa: CASSGGPDTVNTGELFF
cdr3_nt: TGTGCCAGCAGTGGAGGGCCCGACACGGTTAACACCGGGGAGCTGTTTTTT
v_call: TRBV25-1
d_call: NA
clone_size: few
j_call: TRBJ2-2

cdr3_aa: CASSVSSGPYNEQFF
cdr3_nt: TGTGCCAGCAGTGTGTCTAGCGGGCCCTACAATGAGCAGTTCTTC
v_call: TRBV12-3/TRBV12-4
d_call: TRBD2
clone_size: NA
j_call: TRBJ2-1

cdr3_aa: CATYAPGGRRDTQYF
cdr3_nt: TGTGCCACCTACGCCCCTGGGGGGCGAAGAGATACGCAGTATTTT
v_call: TRBV13
d_call: NA
clone_size: NA
j_call: TRBJ2-3

cdr3_aa: CASSKENRERTEAFF
cdr3_nt: TGTGCCAGCAGTAAGGAAAACAGGGAAAGGACTGAAGCTTTCTTT
v_call: TRBV6-1
d_call: NA
clone_size: many
j_call: TRBJ1-1

cdr3_aa: CASSYDSGDEAFF
cdr3_nt: TGTGCCAGCAGTTACGACTCAGGAGATGAAGCTTTCTTT
v_call: TRBV6-2/TRBV6-3
d_call: NA
clone_size: few
j_call: TRBJ1-1